This T cell receptor (beta chain) was identified in a study of T-cell reconstitution after alpha-beta-depleted transplantation in children. TCRbeta library construction was performed incorporating unique molecular identifiers. TCRdb processed the PCR reads anew with MiXCR; each CDR3 protein has one entry. This sample has roughly 670,000 distinct CDR3 sequences, with around 14% found just once. Germline loops: CDR1 LGHNA, CDR2 YNFKEQ. V lost 4 bases and J 2 bases, leaving 8 bases between the germline ends. The CDR3 runs to 13 residues. This clonotype was detected ten times or more. What it binds is not known. Points from the study as a whole: About two months after transplant, alpha-beta T cells reportedly came from several hundred expanded graft clones. Diversity and T-cell counts at one year after transplant derived mostly from new T cells. Day-60 TCRbeta diversity that was high in some patients was derived from surviving recipient T cells and thymic progenitors.

Source: PBMCs, taken before TCRalphabeta/CD19-depleted stem cell transplant. The genes are TRBV4-2 and TRBJ2-5, with D uncertain. The TCR originated in a girl between 2 and 10 years old with congenital amegakaryocytic thrombocytopenia, due to receive a stem cell transplant. This CDR3 reads CASSRESQETQYF. CDR3 coding DNA: TGTGCCAGCAGCCGAGAAAGTCAAGAGACCCAGTACTTC.